Below, 13 T cell receptor beta chains from the same sample are listed, as sequenced in a study of T-cell memory formation after mild COVID-19. Using its own MiXCR run on the 5' RACE reads, TCRdb lists one record per CDR3 protein. The sample contains roughly 320,000 distinct CDR3 sequences, 25% to 30% of which appear only once. The sample taken for sequencing was PBMCs or a T cell subset sorted from them (not recorded which). Receptor source: an adult woman who had mild COVID-19 (a few samples of this study predate the infection). Cell type and time point are not known.

This clonotype was recorded a few times. The chain has TRBV4-1 and TRBJ2-2; the D gene is possibly TRBD2 (6 bases). CDR1 MGHRA and CDR2 YSYEKL come from the germline V gene. V lost 6 bases, J lost 4 bases, and 15 bases lay in between. This CDR3 contains 15 residues. CDR3 DNA: TGCGCCAGCAGGCGAGGCTTACTAGCCACCGGGGAGCTGTTTTTT. Protein: CASRRGLLATGELFF.

CDR3: CASSQGLWAEAFF. The CDR3 coding sequence is TGCGCCAGCAGCCAAGGTCTGTGGGCTGAAGCTTTCTTT. The V call is TRBV4-1, the J call TRBJ1-1, with D unclear. Trimming cost V 1 base and J 6 bases, with 9 bases left between them. Per germline, CDR1 MGHRA and CDR2 YSYEKL. This CDR3 is built from 13 residues.

The chain employs TRBV6-2 or TRBV6-3 and TRBJ2-6, with no clear D. CDR1 MNHEY and CDR2 SVGEGT come from the germline V gene. V was shortened by 11 bases and J by 2 bases, with 7 bases between the two germline ends. The CDR3 sequence is 12 residues long. This CDR3 is CAGNTGANVLTF. CDR3 nucleotides: TGTGCCGGAAATACTGGGGCCAACGTCCTGACTTTC.

This clonotype was seen more than once but under ten times. The rearrangement links TRBV6-5 to TRBJ2-1; 10 nucleotides agree with TRBD1. Germline CDR1 reads MNHEY; CDR2 reads SVGAGI. This CDR3 has 13 residues. Trimming took 4 bases from V and 9 from J; bases not matched to a gene: 3. The CDR3 is CASSWDRGSEQFF. In DNA, the CDR3 is TGTGCCAGCAGTTGGGACAGGGGAAGTGAGCAGTTCTTC.

The rearrangement joins TRBV30 to TRBJ2-7; TRBD1 is a possible D gene (6 bases). Trimming pared 4 bases from V and 3 bases from J, leaving 10 bases between. The CDR3 extends over 12 amino acids. Per the germline V gene, CDR1 is GTSNPN and CDR2 is SVGIG (reference sequence). This CDR3 is CAWKDSSYEQYF. The CDR3 nucleotides are TGTGCCTGGAAGGACAGCAGCTACGAGCAGTACTTC.

This clonotype occurred many times. The V gene is TRBV19, the J gene TRBJ2-1; D might be TRBD1 (5 bases). V shed 4 bases and J shed 6 bases, with 7 bases lying between them. The germline CDR1 and CDR2 sequences are LNHDA and SQIVND (reference sequence). This CDR3 has 12 amino acids. In DNA, the CDR3 is TGTGCCAGTAGTAGACAGAGCAATGAGCAGTTCTTC. As protein: CASSRQSNEQFF.

This clonotype was recorded many times. The CDR3 spells CASSSNGLAGKVNVYEQYF. The DNA for the CDR3 is TGTGCCAGCAGTTCGAACGGACTAGCGGGTAAGGTTAACGTCTACGAGCAGTACTTC. The rearrangement joins TRBV27 to TRBJ2-7, with 11 bases matching TRBD2. The CDR3 length is 19 residues. From germline, CDR1 is MNHEY and CDR2 SMNVEV (reference sequence). V gave up 4 bases and J gave up 3 bases; unmatched junction bases: 17.

This sequence joins TRBV7-9 and TRBJ1-1; 8 bases align to TRBD1. With V trimmed by 5 bases and J by 6 bases, 8 bases remained unmatched. The germline V gene has CDR1 SEHNR and CDR2 FQNEAQ (reference sequence). This CDR3 contains 14 residues. In nucleotides, the CDR3 is TGTGCCAGCAGCCTTAGTGGGGGACAGGCTGAAGCTTTCTTT. Its protein is CASSLSGGQAEAFF. Drawing the rest from reference TRBV7-9 and TRBJ1-1, the complete variable domain is DTGVSQNPRHKITKRGQNVTFRCDPISEHNRLYWYRQTLGQGPEFLTYFQNEAQLEKSRLLSDRFSAERPKGSFSTLEIQRTEQGDSAMYLCASSLSGGQAEAFFGQGTRLTVV.

CDR3 in DNA: TGTGCCAGCAGCTCCGAATTGACAGGGCCTAGTTACGAGCAGTACTTC. It translates to CASSSELTGPSYEQYF. The chain employs TRBV7-6 and TRBJ2-7; TRBD1 agrees at 7 bases. The ends lost 4 bases at V and 4 bases at J; junction bases unmatched: 13. The CDR3 is 16 residues long. Germline lookup yields CDR1 SGHVS and CDR2 FNYEAQ.

This clonotype was recorded at least ten times. This chain links TRBV7-8 with TRBJ2-2; the D gene is possibly TRBD1 (6 bases). This CDR3 contains 15 residues. V lost 5 bases and J 6 bases, leaving 16 bases between the germline ends. Looked up from germline, CDR1 is SGHVS and CDR2 is FQNEAQ. The CDR3 DNA is TGTGCCAGCAGCCCAAGGGACACCCAGCCCGGGGAGCTGTTTTTT. Protein sequence: CASSPRDTQPGELFF.

This chain links TRBV25-1 with TRBJ2-7, with unresolved D. V was trimmed by 1 base and J by 3 bases, leaving 10 bases between them. The CDR3 has 14 residues. Germline CDR1 is MGHDK and CDR2 is SYGVNS. The DNA for the CDR3 is TGTGCCAGCAGTGAATCCATTGGGCACTACGAGCAGTACTTC. The encoded protein is CASSESIGHYEQYF.

This CDR3 is CASSQRGEGSYNEQFF. Written as DNA, the CDR3 is TGTGCCAGCAGTCAGAGGGGGGAGGGCTCCTACAATGAGCAGTTCTTC. The chain employs TRBV2 and TRBJ2-1; TRBD2 is a possible D gene (7 bases). The CDR3 is 16 residues long. Trimming removed 5 bases from V and 0 bases from J, with 14 bases in between. Germline values: CDR1 SNHLY, CDR2 FYNNEI.

The CDR3 is CASSPVGGLAGEETQYF. DNA for the CDR3: TGTGCCAGCAGCCCCGTTGGGGGGCTAGCGGGAGAGGAGACCCAGTACTTC. The chain recombines TRBV4-2 with TRBJ2-5, with 10 nucleotides matching TRBD2. V lost 4 bases and J lost 5; bases outside the gene matches: 13. Germline V gene lookup returns CDR1 LGHNA and CDR2 YNFKEQ. The CDR3 has 17 residues.